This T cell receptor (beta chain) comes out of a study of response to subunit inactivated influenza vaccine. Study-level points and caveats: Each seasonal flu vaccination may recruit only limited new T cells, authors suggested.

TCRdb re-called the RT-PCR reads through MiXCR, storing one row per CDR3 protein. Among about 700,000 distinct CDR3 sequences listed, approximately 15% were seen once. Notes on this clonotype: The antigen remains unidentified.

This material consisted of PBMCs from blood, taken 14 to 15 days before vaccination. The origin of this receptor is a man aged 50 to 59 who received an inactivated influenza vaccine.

CDR3 sequence reads: CASPFYGYTF. The CDR3 coding sequence is TGCGCCAGCCCCTTCTATGGCTACACCTTC. V usage is TRBV10-1 and J usage is TRBJ1-2; D gene uncertain. This CDR3 is 10 amino acids long. Looked up from germline, CDR1 is WNHNN and CDR2 is SYGVQD (reference sequence). V lost 8 bases, J lost 4 bases, and 5 bases lay in between.